This entry lists 9 T cell receptor beta chains sequenced from one sample in a study of blood T cell repertoires in COVID-19. Assay used: immunoSEQ multiplex PCR; TCRdb lists only in-frame clones, some missing. The sample has around 190,000 clones, more than 70% seen once. The specimen sequenced was peripheral blood. These receptors all come from a man younger than 35 with active or convalescent COVID-19.

The chain joins TRBV12-3 or TRBV12-4 to TRBJ1-1; the match to TRBD1 covers 7 bases. J lost 5 bases, V lost 7 bases, and 4 bases had no gene match. The CDR3 spans 12 residues. Written as DNA, the CDR3 is TGTGCCAGCATCAACAGGGGTACTGAAGCTTTCTTT. It yields the protein CASINRGTEAFF.

This clone has only one observation. This chain uses TRBV7-9 with TRBJ1-3; D not resolved. V was clipped by 4 bases and J by 3 bases, with 22 bases between them. Looked up from germline, CDR1 is SEHNR and CDR2 is FQNEAQ (reference sequence). The CDR3 covers 18 residues. CDR3 nucleotides: TGTGCCAGCAGCTCGCACGCCACAGCGGGGATAAGTGGAAACACCATATATTTT. Amino acids: CASSSHATAGISGNTIYF.

This clone was detected only once. J is TRBJ1-1 and V is TRBV7-9, with D possibly being TRBD1 (6 bases). The germline CDR1 and CDR2 sequences are SEHNR and FQNEAQ (reference sequence). Trimming took 1 base from V and 5 from J, leaving 14 bases between them. The CDR3 covers 15 residues. The CDR3 protein is CASSLVIAGATEAFF. Written as DNA, the CDR3 is TGTGCCAGCAGCTTAGTTATAGCGGGGGCGACTGAAGCTTTCTTT. Full variable domain (remainder filled in from reference TRBV7-9 and TRBJ1-1): DTGVSQNPRHKITKRGQNVTFRCDPISEHNRLYWYRQTLGQGPEFLTYFQNEAQLEKSRLLSDRFSAERPKGSFSTLEIQRTEQGDSAMYLCASSLVIAGATEAFFGQGTRLTVV.

The chain has TRBV9 and TRBJ2-7; perhaps TRBD1 as D (6 bases). The V end lost 0 bases, the J end lost 1 base, and 14 bases lay between the germline ends. The CDR3 contains 16 residues. Germline-derived CDR1 and CDR2 are SGDLS and YYNGEE. The DNA of the CDR3 is TGTGCCAGCAGCGTAGATTTGGGGGCCACATCCTACGAGCAGTACTTC. This codes for CASSVDLGATSYEQYF.

The chain recombines TRBV5-5 with TRBJ2-5; the D gene is possibly TRBD2 (6 bases). V lost 4 bases and J 4 bases, leaving 20 bases between the germline ends. The CDR3 totals 16 residues. CDR1 is SGHKS and CDR2 is YYEKEE in the germline V gene (reference sequence). The CDR3 sequence is CASSPRGAGRGETQYF. The CDR3, as DNA: TGTGCCAGCAGCCCACGCGGCGCGGGGCGAGGAGAGACCCAGTACTTC. The whole variable domain, filled in from reference TRBV5-5 and TRBJ2-5, reads DAGVTQSPTHLIKTRGQQVTLRCSPISGHKSVSWYQQVLGQGPQFIFQYYEKEERGRGNFPDRFSARQFPNYSSELNVNALLLGDSALYLCASSPRGAGRGETQYFGPGTRLLVL.

V is TRBV11-3 and J is TRBJ2-1; no firm D call. The CDR3 contains 17 residues. CDR1 is SGHNT, CDR2 YENEEA, per germline. V was trimmed by 1 base and J by 8 bases, leaving 21 bases between them. CDR3 amino acids: CASSLGPSSFGFDEQFF. In nucleotides, the CDR3 is TGTGCCAGCAGCTTAGGACCTAGTTCTTTTGGGTTCGATGAGCAGTTCTTC.

The rearrangement uses TRBV9 and TRBJ1-1, with D unclear. The V end lost 3 bases, the J end lost 0 bases, and 9 bases lay between the germline ends. Germline V CDR1 and CDR2: SGDLS, YYNGEE. The CDR3 contains 14 residues. The CDR3 DNA is TGTGCCAGCAGCGACGGACTGCTGAACACTGAAGCTTTCTTT. Translated: CASSDGLLNTEAFF.

The V and J genes are TRBV9 and TRBJ2-2, with 9 bases matching TRBD1. The CDR3 contains 16 residues. Trimming took 4 bases from V and 5 from J; bases not matched to a gene: 9. Per the germline V gene, CDR1 is SGDLS and CDR2 is YYNGEE. The CDR3 region is CASSLMDRGGTGELFF. For the CDR3, the DNA is TGTGCCAGCAGCTTGATGGACAGGGGAGGGACCGGGGAGCTGTTTTTT.

V is TRBV10-2 and J is TRBJ1-4; the match to TRBD1 covers 8 bases. Germline lookup yields CDR1 WSHSY and CDR2 SAAADI. V was clipped by 2 bases and J by 0 bases; unmatched bases: 8. The CDR3 has 18 residues. The CDR3: CASSETTGTGSTNEKLFF. In nucleotides, the CDR3 is TGCGCCAGCAGTGAGACAACCGGGACAGGCTCAACTAATGAAAAACTGTTTTTT.